This T cell receptor (beta chain) was sequenced for a study of response to subunit inactivated influenza vaccine. Study-level points and caveats: The authors offered the suggestion that each seasonal influenza vaccination recruits few new T cells.

As regards this clonotype: Its specificity is not known.

Each CDR3 protein gets one entry after TCRdb re-called the RT-PCR reads with MiXCR. Among 490,000 or so distinct CDR3 sequences listed, 7.6% were seen once. This CDR3 has 18 residues. In germline, CDR1 is MNHEY, CDR2 SMNVEV (reference sequence). The trim removed 3 bases at V and 3 bases at J, leaving 8 bases unmatched. The chain carries TRBV27 and TRBJ2-7; 16 bases match TRBD2. The TCR comes from a man between 50 and 69 years old who received an inactivated influenza vaccine. The material sequenced was PBMCs from blood, taken 23 to 25 months after vaccination. In DNA, the CDR3 is TGTGCCAGCAGTTTGAGTCTGGGGACTAGCGGGAGGGGCTACGAGCAGTACTTC. Protein product: CASSLSLGTSGRGYEQYF.